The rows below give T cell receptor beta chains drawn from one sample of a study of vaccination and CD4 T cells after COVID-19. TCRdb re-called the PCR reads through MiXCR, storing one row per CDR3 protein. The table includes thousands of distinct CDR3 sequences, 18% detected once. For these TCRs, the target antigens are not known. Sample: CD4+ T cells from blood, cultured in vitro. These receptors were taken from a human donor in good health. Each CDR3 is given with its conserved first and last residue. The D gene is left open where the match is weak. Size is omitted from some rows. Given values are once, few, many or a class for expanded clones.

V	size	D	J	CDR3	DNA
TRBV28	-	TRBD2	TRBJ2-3	CASSSTLSSGGTDTQYF	TGTGCCAGCAGTTCAACCCTTTCTAGCGGGGGCACAGATACGCAGTATTTT
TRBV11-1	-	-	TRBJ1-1	CASSLGRNTEAFF	TGTGCCAGCAGCTTGGGGCGGAACACTGAAGCTTTCTTT
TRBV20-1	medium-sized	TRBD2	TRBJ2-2	CSAPKTSSGANTGELFF	TGCAGTGCTCCTAAAACGAGTAGCGGGGCGAACACCGGGGAGCTGTTTTTT
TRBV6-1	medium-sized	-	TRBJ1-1	CASSQYIVEAFF	TGTGCCAGCAGTCAATACATCGTTGAAGCTTTCTTT
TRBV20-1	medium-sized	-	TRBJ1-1	CSAGGAMNTEAFF	TGCAGTGCTGGGGGGGCCATGAACACTGAAGCTTTCTTT
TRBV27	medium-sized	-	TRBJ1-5	CASSSYSNQPQHF	TGTGCCAGCAGTTCTTATAGCAATCAGCCCCAGCATTTT
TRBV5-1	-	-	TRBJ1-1	CASKVDSNTEAFF	TGCGCCAGCAAGGTGGATTCGAACACTGAAGCTTTCTTT
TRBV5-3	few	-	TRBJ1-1	CARSIRDTYEAFF	TGTGCCAGAAGCATCCGGGACACCTATGAAGCTTTCTTT
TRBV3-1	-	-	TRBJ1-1	CASSHGTGEAFF	TGTGCCAGCAGCCACGGGACGGGGGAAGCTTTCTTT
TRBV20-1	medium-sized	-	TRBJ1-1	CSASAGDGNEAFF	TGCAGTGCTAGTGCGGGGGATGGTAATGAAGCTTTCTTT
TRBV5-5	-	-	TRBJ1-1	CASSRDGANTEAFF	TGTGCCAGCAGCCGGGACGGAGCGAACACTGAAGCTTTCTTT
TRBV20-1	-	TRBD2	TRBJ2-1	CSAGVGGEDEQFF	TGCAGTGCTGGGGTGGGAGGGGAGGATGAGCAGTTCTTC
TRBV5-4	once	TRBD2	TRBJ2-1	CASSKGLAGGLGEQFF	TGTGCCAGCAGCAAAGGACTAGCGGGAGGTTTAGGTGAGCAGTTCTTC
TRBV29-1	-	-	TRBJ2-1	CSVAPTLGSGQGTHEQFF	TGCAGCGTTGCCCCTACTCTAGGGTCTGGACAAGGGACCCATGAGCAGTTCTTC
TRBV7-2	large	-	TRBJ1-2	CASSLIGGYGYTF	TGTGCCAGCAGCTTGATAGGGGGCTATGGCTACACCTTC
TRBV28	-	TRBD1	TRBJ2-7	CASSPGQGPYEQYF	TGTGCCAGCAGTCCGGGACAGGGTCCCTACGAGCAGTACTTC
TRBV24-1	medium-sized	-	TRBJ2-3	CATMKDDTDTQYF	TGTGCCACCATGAAGGATGACACAGATACGCAGTATTTT
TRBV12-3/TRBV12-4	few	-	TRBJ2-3	CASILWGVVDTQYF	TGTGCCAGCATCTTATGGGGGGTGGTAGATACGCAGTATTTT
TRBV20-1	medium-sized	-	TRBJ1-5	CSARDRRNSNQPQHF	TGCAGTGCTAGAGATCGTCGGAATAGCAATCAGCCCCAGCATTTT
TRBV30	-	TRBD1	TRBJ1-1	CAWSVPVAGGNTEAFF	TGTGCCTGGAGTGTACCAGTCGCAGGGGGCAACACTGAAGCTTTCTTT
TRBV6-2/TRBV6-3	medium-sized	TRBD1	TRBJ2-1	CASIDRGVSYNEQFF	TGTGCCAGTATCGACAGGGGGGTCAGCTACAATGAGCAGTTCTTC
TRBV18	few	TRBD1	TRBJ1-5	CASSTGESQPQHF	TGTGCCAGCTCGACAGGGGAAAGTCAGCCCCAGCATTTT
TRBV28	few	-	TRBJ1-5	CASSFLDGFYSNQPQHF	TGTGCCAGCAGTTTTTTGGACGGATTCTATAGCAATCAGCCCCAGCATTTT
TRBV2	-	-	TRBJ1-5	CASSFLASGNQPQHF	TGTGCCAGCAGTTTTTTAGCGTCTGGCAATCAGCCCCAGCATTTT
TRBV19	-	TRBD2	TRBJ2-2	CASTSGGVALAGGYTGELFF	TGTGCCAGTACCTCGGGCGGAGTTGCGCTAGCGGGAGGGTACACCGGGGAGCTGTTTTTT
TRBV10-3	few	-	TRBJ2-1	CAISYGTGNEQFF	TGTGCCATCAGCTACGGGACCGGCAATGAGCAGTTCTTC
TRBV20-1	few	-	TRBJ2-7	CSAREGIGGTNEQYF	TGCAGTGCTAGAGAAGGAATAGGGGGGACCAACGAGCAGTACTTC
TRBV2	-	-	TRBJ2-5	CASSEWARETQYF	TGTGCCAGCAGTGAATGGGCTCGGGAGACCCAGTACTTC
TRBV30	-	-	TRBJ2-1	CAWTPRGVNEQFF	TGTGCCTGGACGCCTAGAGGGGTCAATGAGCAGTTCTTC
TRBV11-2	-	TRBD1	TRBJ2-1	CASSSLRDRGPREQFF	TGTGCCAGCAGCTCACTCCGGGACAGGGGGCCCAGAGAGCAGTTCTTC
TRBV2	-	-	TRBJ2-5	CASSEHVSFQETQYF	TGTGCCAGCAGTGAACACGTCAGCTTCCAAGAGACCCAGTACTTC
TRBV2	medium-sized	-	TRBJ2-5	CASSAERGRETQYF	TGTGCCAGCAGCGCAGAACGGGGGAGAGAGACCCAGTACTTC
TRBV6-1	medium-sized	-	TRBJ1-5	CASGDPNQPQHF	TGTGCCAGCGGGGACCCCAATCAGCCCCAGCATTTT
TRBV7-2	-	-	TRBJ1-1	CASSLVLETETFF	TGTGCCAGCAGCTTAGTATTGGAGACTGAAACTTTCTTT
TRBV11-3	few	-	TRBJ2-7	CASSGGTYEQYF	TGTGCCAGCAGCGGGGGGACCTACGAGCAGTACTTC
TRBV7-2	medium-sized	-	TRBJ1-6	CASNPFDNYNSPLHF	TGTGCCAGCAACCCCTTCGACAACTATAATTCACCCCTCCACTTT
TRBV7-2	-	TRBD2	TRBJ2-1	CASSAGASGLYNEQFF	TGTGCCAGCAGTGCGGGGGCTAGCGGGTTGTACAATGAGCAGTTCTTC
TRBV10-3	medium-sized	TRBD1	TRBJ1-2	CAISRGQMTNYGYTF	TGTGCCATCAGTAGGGGACAGATGACGAACTATGGCTACACCTTC
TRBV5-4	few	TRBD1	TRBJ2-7	CASSPEGGDSYEQYF	TGTGCCAGCAGCCCGGAAGGGGGCGACTCCTACGAGCAGTACTTC
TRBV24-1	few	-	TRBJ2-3	CATSDLRGDTQYF	TGTGCCACCAGTGATTTGCGGGGGGATACGCAGTATTTT
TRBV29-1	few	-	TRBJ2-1	CSVDSGYNEQFF	TGCAGCGTTGATTCGGGCTACAATGAGCAGTTCTTC
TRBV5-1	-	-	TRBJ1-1	CASSLVSEWTEAFF	TGCGCCAGCAGCTTGGTTTCAGAATGGACTGAAGCTTTCTTT
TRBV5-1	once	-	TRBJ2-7	CASSLEGRSEQYF	TGCGCCAGCAGCTTGGAAGGCAGGAGCGAGCAGTACTTC
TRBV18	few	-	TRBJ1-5	CASSPSSNQPQHF	TGTGCCAGCTCACCGTCCAGCAATCAGCCCCAGCATTTT
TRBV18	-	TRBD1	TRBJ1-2	CASSPSRTGAIYGYTF	TGTGCCAGCTCACCGTCTAGAACAGGGGCCATCTATGGCTACACCTTC
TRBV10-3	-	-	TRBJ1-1	CAISPGTTGGSTEAFF	TGTGCCATCAGTCCCGGGACAACCGGTGGAAGCACTGAAGCTTTCTTT
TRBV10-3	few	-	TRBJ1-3	CATAASGNTIYF	TGTGCCACCGCGGCCTCTGGAAACACCATATATTTT
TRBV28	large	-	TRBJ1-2	CASTREANYGYTF	TGTGCCAGCACACGAGAGGCTAACTATGGCTACACCTTC
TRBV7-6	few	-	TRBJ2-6	CASSLGGGSGANVLTF	TGTGCCAGCAGCTTAGGAGGTGGCTCTGGGGCCAACGTCCTGACTTTC
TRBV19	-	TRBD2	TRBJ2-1	CASSRGLAFGYEQFF	TGTGCCAGTAGTAGAGGACTAGCCTTCGGATATGAGCAGTTCTTC
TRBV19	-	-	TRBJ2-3	CASSIGGLLTDTQYF	TGTGCCAGTAGTATCGGAGGACTATTGACAGATACGCAGTATTTT
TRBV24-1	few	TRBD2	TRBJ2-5	CATSLAGASQETQYF	TGTGCCACCAGTTTAGCGGGGGCCTCCCAAGAGACCCAGTACTTC
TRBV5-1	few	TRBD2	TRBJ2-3	CASSLTSGETDTQYF	TGCGCCAGCAGTTTAACTAGCGGCGAGACAGATACGCAGTATTTT